This TCR beta chain was recorded in a study of cytomegalovirus exposure and HLA in healthy donors. General study points: CMV serostatus was the sole immune exposure information available. Segments of the TCR beta V type were, in most cases, productive about 87% or about 30% of the time in an earlier analysis. The study flagged around 150 TCR beta chains as cytomegalovirus-associated. Reportedly, fewer N-insertions than the approximately 690-donor mean appeared in an Asian-associated ancestry cluster in a later analysis.

13 Jbeta primers and 60 Vbeta primers were used for the PCR. Measured with immunoSEQ multiplex PCR; TCRdb has only the in-frame clones, and not every one. This table has 200,000 to 250,000 clones, about 75% appearing once. CDR3 length equals 15 residues. CDR1 and CDR2 (germline): KGHSH, LQKENI. About this clone: Its antigen is not known. The junction departs from germline at one end; a sequencing error may be responsible.

The chain carries TRBV18 and TRBJ1-2, with D unresolved. The sample comprised PBMCs. This sequence originates from a woman in her 30s in good health and CMV-seronegative. CDR3 loop: CAGSPGSGIGYGYTF. In DNA form, the CDR3 reads TGTGCCGGCTCACCAGGTTCCGGGATCGGCTATGGCTACACCTTC. Full variable domain (remainder filled in from reference TRBV18 and TRBJ1-2): NAGVMQNPRHLVRRRGQEARLRCSPMKGHSHVYWYRQLPEEGLKFMVYLQKENIIDESGMPKERFSAEFPKEGPSILRIQQVVRGDSAAYFCAGSPGSGIGYGYTFGSGTRLTVV.